These 31 T cell receptor beta chains share one sample of origin, sequenced in a study of shared clonotypes between healthy human individuals. TCRdb's table, derived via immunoSEQ multiplex PCR, lists solely in-frame clones and lacks some. The sample consists of fewer than 1 million clones, 96% of them appearing once. Selected positively for CCR7 and CD45RO-negative, naive CD8 cells excluded terminally differentiated effector memory CD45RA+ cells. Sequenced input: naive CD8+ T cells sorted from blood. All receptors come from a man aged 25 to 40 in good health.

CDR3 nucleotide sequence: TGCAGCGTGATGGGACAGGGGGAAGGAAACACCATATATTTT. Its translation is CSVMGQGEGNTIYF. The chain uses TRBV29-1 and TRBJ1-3; 11 nucleotides match TRBD1. The CDR3 contains 14 residues. V was clipped by 6 bases and J by 4 bases; unmatched bases: 5. Germline CDR1 SQVTM, CDR2 ANQGSEA.

CDR3 amino acids: CSARGGGADTQYF. The CDR3 DNA follows: TGCAGCGCCCGGGGAGGGGGCGCAGATACGCAGTATTTT. J is TRBJ2-3 and V is TRBV29-1; D possibly matches TRBD1 or TRBD2 (7 bases each). This CDR3 spans 13 amino acids. Per the germline V gene, CDR1 is SQVTM and CDR2 is ANQGSEA. The ends were cut back, 7 bases at V and 4 bases at J, with 15 bases in the middle.

This clone has more than one count but fewer than ten. The rearrangement joins TRBV5-1 to TRBJ2-7; weak D call: TRBD1 (5 bases). V was cut by 3 bases and J by 2 bases, with 9 bases left in between. The germline CDR1 and CDR2 sequences are SGHRS and YFSETQ. The CDR3 is 13 amino acids. The CDR3 DNA follows: TGCGCCAGCAGCTCGACAGATACCTACGAGCAGTACTTC. This encodes CASSSTDTYEQYF.

A single count supports this clone. Here the CDR3 reads CASSLYGGTGYEQYF. CDR3 sequence (DNA): TGTGCCAGCAGTTTATATGGCGGGACTGGCTACGAGCAGTACTTC. The chain carries TRBV27 and TRBJ2-7, with D possibly TRBD2 on 6 matching bases. Trimming pared 1 base from V and 3 bases from J, leaving 13 bases between. The CDR3 spans 15 residues. CDR1 is MNHEY and CDR2 is SMNVEV in the germline V gene (reference sequence).

The chain links TRBV7-9 to TRBJ2-1, with a weak D call TRBD2 (5 bases). In germline, CDR1 is SEHNR, CDR2 FQNEAQ (reference sequence). CDR3 length equals 16 residues. Trimming stripped 2 bases from V and 0 bases from J, with 11 bases between. CDR3 residues: CASSLSGTSSYNEQFF. In nucleotides, the CDR3 is TGTGCCAGCAGCTTAAGTGGAACTAGCTCCTACAATGAGCAGTTCTTC.

This chain connects TRBV27 to TRBJ1-5; D is possibly TRBD1 (6 bases). The germline gives CDR1 MNHEY, CDR2 SMNVEV (reference sequence). Trimming left V 9 bases short and J 0 bases short, with 27 bases between. The CDR3 spans 19 residues. The CDR3, as DNA: TGTGCCAGGAACCACCTCTGCGGGGACATAATTTATAGCAATCAGCCCCAGCATTTT. The encoded protein is CARNHLCGDIIYSNQPQHF.

The chain combines TRBV13 with TRBJ2-1; no firm D call. Germline V CDR1 and CDR2: PRHDT, FYEKMQ (reference sequence). The germline V and J ends were trimmed by 1 base and 7 bases, with 11 bases remaining between them. The CDR3 is 14 residues long. CDR3 DNA sequence: TGTGCCAGCAGCTTAGTCCGCTTAGGGAATGAGCAGTTCTTC. Its translation is CASSLVRLGNEQFF. Using reference TRBV13 and TRBJ2-1 for the parts outside the CDR3, the full variable domain is AAGVIQSPRHLIKEKRETATLKCYPIPRHDTVYWYQQGPGQDPQFLISFYEKMQSDKGSIPDRFSAQQFSDYHSELNMSSLELGDSALYFCASSLVRLGNEQFFGPGTRLTVL.

V is TRBV19 and J is TRBJ2-1; 14 bases line up with TRBD2. In germline, CDR1 is LNHDA, CDR2 SQIVND (reference sequence). J was trimmed by 1 base and V by 7 bases; bases with no gene match: 6. This CDR3 has 17 amino acids. The CDR3 DNA sequence: TGTGCCAGTACCACCGGGACTAGCGGGAGTTCCTACAATGAGCAGTTCTTC. It yields the protein CASTTGTSGSSYNEQFF.

The J gene is TRBJ2-7, the V gene TRBV7-9, with TRBD1 identical over 7 bases. The germline V gene has CDR1 SEHNR and CDR2 FQNEAQ (reference sequence). The CDR3 contains 15 residues. V lost 4 bases, J lost 2 bases, and 8 bases stayed unmatched. Here the CDR3 DNA reads TGTGCCAGCAGCTCCCCGACAGGGAAGGCCTACGAGCAGTACTTC. This gives the protein CASSSPTGKAYEQYF. Full variable domain (rest looked up from reference TRBV7-9 and TRBJ2-7): DTGVSQNPRHKITKRGQNVTFRCDPISEHNRLYWYRQTLGQGPEFLTYFQNEAQLEKSRLLSDRFSAERPKGSFSTLEIQRTEQGDSAMYLCASSSPTGKAYEQYFGPGTRLTVT.

The chain links TRBV6-5 to TRBJ2-7; D remains ambiguous. This CDR3 has 13 amino acids. V gave up 0 bases and J gave up 3 bases, with 6 bases separating them. Germline values: CDR1 MNHEY, CDR2 SVGAGI. This CDR3 reads CASSYSVHYEQYF. In DNA, the CDR3 is TGTGCCAGCAGTTACTCGGTCCACTACGAGCAGTACTTC.

CDR3 amino acids: CAWTVAGGWTGELFF. CDR3 sequence (DNA): TGTGCCTGGACCGTAGCGGGAGGATGGACCGGGGAGCTGTTTTTT. The gene calls are TRBV30 and TRBJ2-2, with 10 positions matching TRBD2. CDR1 is GTSNPN, CDR2 SVGIG, per germline (reference sequence). The junction had 7 bases not matched to a gene; V was cut back by 4 bases and J by 5 bases. The CDR3 loop spans 15 amino acids. The full variable domain, with the rest looked up from reference TRBV30 and TRBJ2-2, is SQTIHQWPATLVQPVGSPLSLECTVEGTSNPNLYWYRQAAGRGLQLLFYSVGIGQISSEVPQNLSASRPQDRQFILSSKKLLLSDSGFYLCAWTVAGGWTGELFFGEGSRLTVL.

The count of this clone is one. V and J are TRBV29-1 and TRBJ2-7; D not certain. Germline CDR1 reads SQVTM; CDR2 reads ANQGSEA. The CDR3 has 14 amino acids. Trimming stripped 1 base from V and 0 bases from J, with 10 bases between. Here the CDR3 DNA reads TGCAGCGTTGAAGGAGGCGCGGCCTCCTACGAGCAGTACTTC. It is translated as CSVEGGAASYEQYF.

The genes are TRBV7-2 and TRBJ2-7; perhaps TRBD2 as D (5 bases). Germline assignment: CDR1 SGHTA and CDR2 FQGNSA. Trimming took off 7 bases at V and 3 bases at J, with 7 bases between the two ends. The length of the CDR3 is 11 residues. The CDR3 here is CASTDYYEQYF. DNA of the CDR3: TGTGCCAGCACCGACTACTACGAGCAGTACTTC.

This sequence joins TRBV7-2 and TRBJ2-5, with D uncertain. Per germline, CDR1 SGHTA and CDR2 FQGNSA. V was cut by 2 bases and J by 1 base, with 11 bases left in between. The length of the CDR3 is 15 residues. The CDR3 sequence: CASSLFPASQETQYF. The CDR3 DNA reads TGTGCCAGCAGCTTATTTCCGGCTAGCCAAGAGACCCAGTACTTC.

The DNA for the CDR3 is TGTGCCAGTACCGAGTACCCGAACACCGGGGAGCTGTTTTTT. Translated, it gives CASTEYPNTGELFF. This rearrangement joins TRBV19 to TRBJ2-2; D not resolved. CDR1 LNHDA and CDR2 SQIVND come from the germline V gene (reference sequence). Trimming took 7 bases from V and 0 from J, leaving 9 bases between them. The CDR3 has 14 residues.

The V gene is TRBV7-9, the J gene TRBJ2-7, with 7 bases aligning to TRBD2. Germline values: CDR1 SEHNR, CDR2 FQNEAQ (reference sequence). Trimming cost V 3 bases and J 3 bases; bases outside gene matches: 2. This CDR3 is built from 13 residues. The CDR3 region is CASSFRTSYEQYF. CDR3 in DNA: TGTGCCAGCAGCTTCCGGACTAGCTACGAGCAGTACTTC.

The V and J genes are TRBV5-1 and TRBJ2-3; 12 bases match TRBD2. Losses at the gene ends were 5 bases for V and 5 bases for J; bases not matched to a gene: 15. The V gene's germline CDR1 is SGHRS and CDR2 YFSETQ. The CDR3 is 18 residues long. CDR3 protein: CASRVGLAGPTPGDTQYF. In DNA form, the CDR3 reads TGCGCCAGCAGGGTGGGACTAGCGGGCCCCACCCCGGGAGATACGCAGTATTTT. Complete variable domain (other parts from reference TRBV5-1 and TRBJ2-3): KAGVTQTPRYLIKTRGQQVTLSCSPISGHRSVSWYQQTPGQGLQFLFEYFSETQRNKGNFPGRFSGRQFSNSRSEMNVSTLELGDSALYLCASRVGLAGPTPGDTQYFGPGTRLTVL.

The chain joins TRBV30 to TRBJ1-5; a weak D match, TRBD1 (5 bases). The germline V gene encodes CDR1 GTSNPN and CDR2 SVGIG (reference sequence). This CDR3 contains 15 residues. Trimming removed 2 bases at V and 0 bases at J, with 11 bases between. DNA of the CDR3: TGTGCCTGGAGTACCGACAGATATAGCAATCAGCCCCAGCATTTT. Its translation: CAWSTDRYSNQPQHF.

The J gene is TRBJ2-7, the V gene TRBV27; no clear D gene. From germline, CDR1 is MNHEY and CDR2 SMNVEV (reference sequence). V lost 5 bases and J 0 bases, leaving 8 bases between the germline ends. This CDR3 comprises 13 residues. In DNA form, the CDR3 reads TGTGCCAGCAGTGTTAAAAGCTCCTACGAGCAGTACTTC. Protein: CASSVKSSYEQYF.

The chain uses TRBV2 and TRBJ2-1; D is possibly TRBD1 or TRBD2 (5 bases each). Germline V gives CDR1 SNHLY, CDR2 FYNNEI. The CDR3 loop spans 15 amino acids. Deletions cut 10 bases from V and 4 bases from J, with 20 bases between. CDR3 in DNA: TGTGCCACCCTCGGGGCCGGTCGCTCGTACAATGAGCAGTTCTTC. It codes for CATLGAGRSYNEQFF.

CDR3 coding DNA: TGTGCCAGCAGCTTGGCTAGGACTAGCGGGCCCTACAATGAGCAGTTCTTC. It yields the protein CASSLARTSGPYNEQFF. The chain couples TRBV5-6 to TRBJ2-1, with 11 bases that match TRBD2. V trimming: 0 bases; J trimming: 2 bases; junction bases outside the gene matches: 4. The germline gives CDR1 SGHDT, CDR2 YYEEEE. The CDR3 extends over 17 amino acids.

The gene calls are TRBV28 and TRBJ2-7; 9 bases align to TRBD2. Trimming cost V 5 bases and J 1 base; bases outside gene matches: 9. The CDR3 has 16 amino acids. CDR1 MDHEN and CDR2 SYDVKM come from the germline V gene. CDR3 residues: CASSDHPSGTSYEQYF. Here the CDR3 DNA reads TGTGCCAGCAGTGACCATCCTAGCGGGACGTCCTACGAGCAGTACTTC. Drawing the rest from reference TRBV28 and TRBJ2-7, the complete variable domain is DVKVTQSSRYLVKRTGEKVFLECVQDMDHENMFWYRQDPGLGLRLIYFSYDVKMKEKGDIPEGYSVSREKKERFSLILESASTNQTSMYLCASSDHPSGTSYEQYFGPGTRLTVT.

The CDR3 protein is CATTTGQGEQYF. The CDR3 coding sequence is TGTGCCACCACGACAGGCCAGGGCGAGCAGTACTTC. The chain links TRBV19 to TRBJ2-7; TRBD1 might be the D (6 bases). The CDR3 runs to 12 residues. V lost 10 bases, J lost 6 bases, and 16 bases lay in between. Germline V gene sequence: CDR1 LNHDA, CDR2 SQIVND (reference sequence). The full variable domain, rest sourced from reference TRBV19 and TRBJ2-7, is DGGITQSPKYLFRKEGQNVTLSCEQNLNHDAMYWYRQDPGQGLRLIYYSQIVNDFQKGDIAEGYSVSREKKESFPLTVTSAQKNPTAFYLCATTTGQGEQYFGPGTRLTVT.

The V call is TRBV29-1, the J call TRBJ1-2; the match to TRBD1 covers 7 bases. CDR1 and CDR2 from the germline V gene are SQVTM and ANQGSEA. This CDR3 has 14 amino acids. V gave up 2 bases and J gave up 3 bases; unmatched junction bases: 6. Written as DNA, the CDR3 is TGCAGCGTTGAATCGGGGACAGAGGACTATGGCTACACCTTC. Encoded protein: CSVESGTEDYGYTF.

The rearrangement links TRBV11-3 to TRBJ2-1; tentatively, D is TRBD1 (7 bases). This CDR3 has 14 residues. Germline lookup yields CDR1 SGHNT and CDR2 YENEEA. V lost 3 bases and J 7 bases, leaving 13 bases between the germline ends. CDR3 nucleotides: TGTGCCAGCAGCTTGGAGGGGGCTGTGAATGAGCAGTTCTTC. It codes for CASSLEGAVNEQFF. Together with reference TRBV11-3 and TRBJ2-1, the CDR3 gives the full variable domain: EAGVVQSPRYKIIEKKQPVAFWCNPISGHNTLYWYLQNLGQGPELLIRYENEEAVDDSQLPKDRFSAERLKGVDSTLKIQPAELGDSAVYLCASSLEGAVNEQFFGPGTRLTVL.

The rearrangement links TRBV9 to TRBJ1-5; D perhaps matches TRBD1 (5 bases). V lost 5 bases, J lost 5 bases, and 14 bases lay in between. This CDR3 has 14 residues. Germline loops: CDR1 SGDLS, CDR2 YYNGEE. In DNA form, the CDR3 reads TGTGCCAGCAGTTCCGGGGGTTGGGATCAGCCCCAGCATTTT. Its protein is CASSSGGWDQPQHF. The full variable domain, rest sourced from reference TRBV9 and TRBJ1-5, is DSGVTQTPKHLITATGQRVTLRCSPRSGDLSVYWYQQSLDQGLQFLIQYYNGEERAKGNILERFSAQQFPDLHSELNLSSLELGDSALYFCASSSGGWDQPQHFGDGTRLSIL.

The rearrangement links TRBV5-4 to TRBJ2-7, with 10 bases aligning to TRBD2. Germline trimming cut 4 bases from V and 2 bases from J; bases unmatched to any gene: 6. Germline-derived CDR1 and CDR2 are SGHNT and YYREEE (reference sequence). The CDR3 totals 15 residues. This CDR3 reads CASSENLAGAYEQYF. The CDR3 region has the DNA TGTGCCAGCAGCGAAAACCTAGCGGGAGCCTACGAGCAGTACTTC.

This chain joins TRBV2 and TRBJ1-1; D ambiguous. This CDR3 region has 11 residues. Trimming removed 1 base at V and 8 bases at J, with 5 bases between. Germline CDR1 is SNHLY and CDR2 is FYNNEI. This CDR3 is CASSEGQEAFF. CDR3 nucleotides: TGTGCCAGCAGTGAAGGGCAGGAAGCTTTCTTT.

The chain recombines TRBV4-1 with TRBJ2-3; possible D gene TRBD1, 5 bases. Per germline, CDR1 MGHRA and CDR2 YSYEKL. The CDR3 is 16 residues long. The ends were cut back, 2 bases at V and 2 bases at J, with 14 bases in the middle. This chain's CDR3 is CASSQYQGNPTDTQYF. In nucleotides, the CDR3 is TGCGCCAGCAGCCAATACCAGGGAAATCCCACAGATACGCAGTATTTT.

The CDR3 DNA is TGTGCCAGTAGCAAAGGACGGCCTAACGAGCAGTACTTC. As protein: CASSKGRPNEQYF. The genes are TRBV19 and TRBJ2-7; D call uncertain. The CDR3 totals 13 residues. V was shortened by 6 bases and J by 5 bases, with 14 bases between the two germline ends. Germline V CDR1 and CDR2: LNHDA, SQIVND (reference sequence).

This clone appeared once. The chain links TRBV18 to TRBJ2-2; possible D gene TRBD1, 5 bases. Trimming took off 11 bases at V and 6 bases at J, with 19 bases between the two ends. There are 14 residues in the CDR3. CDR1 and CDR2 from the germline V gene are KGHSH and LQKENI. For the CDR3, the DNA is TGTGCCGCACCGAATCCAGGGTCTGCCGGGGAGCTGTTTTTT. Translation: CAAPNPGSAGELFF.